This TCR beta chain derives from a study of Graves' ophthalmopathy and Graves' hyperthyroidism (dated by TCRdb to 2016 to 2018). The study in broad terms: Peripheral blood was collected at initial diagnosis, before any treatment. The study used TCR beta repertoire signatures to distinguish Graves' ophthalmopathy from Graves' hyperthyroidism and to predict progression to ophthalmopathy. In total, around 130 blood samples were TCR-sequenced: around 42 ophthalmopathy, under 80 hyperthyroidism and approximately 17 hyperthyroidism-to-ophthalmopathy patients. A discovery set of 100 patients (43 ophthalmopathy, 55 to 65 stable hyperthyroidism) was enrolled to explore V-J signatures distinguishing ophthalmopathy from hyperthyroidism. An independent validation cohort comprised 18 hyperthyroidism patients and some 16 patients who later progressed from hyperthyroidism to ophthalmopathy. T-cell repertoires of thyroid tissue and blood were compared in a handful of hyperthyroidism patients. Once sampling was done, hyperthyroidism patients were given methimazole at a starting dose of 30 mg daily, while ophthalmopathy patients were given high-dose intravenous methylprednisolone.

Turning to this clonotype: Its antigen is unknown. No clone much larger than this one lies a single base away; base qualities are absent.

CDR1 and CDR2 are drawn from the germline V gene (reference sequence): PRHDT, FYEKMQ. V loses 3 bases, J loses 2 bases, and the germline ends lie 9 bases apart. The CDR3 contains 14 residues, cysteine and phenylalanine counted. The kept DNA is CDR3 alone, 42 bases in frame from the first base. The ophthalmopathy patients had moderately to severely active disease, with a Clinical Activity Score of 3 or higher, a NOSPECS grade of 4 or higher, and a disease duration of less than 3 months. Patients with other autoimmune diseases, uncontrolled infections, pregnancy or lactation were excluded from the study. Clinical symptoms, serum thyroxine, TRAb, thyroid ultrasound and orbital computed tomography formed the basis of the diagnosis. Ficoll-Paque density gradient centrifugation was used to isolate PBMCs from about 10 ml of fresh peripheral blood. Total RNA was extracted with Trizol reagent and quality-checked on an Agilent 2100 Bioanalyzer.

TCR beta CDR3 regions were amplified from RNA transcripts for repertoire sequencing. A first-round RT-PCR used HTBI primers with the Qiagen OneStep RT-PCR kit, followed by a second-round multiplex PCR, size selection and purification. Sequencing of the libraries was carried out on an Illumina HiSeq2000 in paired-end mode with 100 bp reads. The authors' analysis ran thus. SOAPnuke was used to process the reads, throwing out any read that had adapters, had uncalled bases, had a mean Phred below 15, or lacked an exact constant-primer or identifier match. COPE v1.2.5 was used to merge the high-quality paired reads. Unique nucleotide sequences were defined as clonotypes and aligned to IMGT TRB V, D and J references using MiTCR v1.1. Analysis was restricted to V-J combinations with a frequency above 0.0001, which covered roughly 99% of repertoires. A TCR clonal expansion and chaos score per V-J combination was defined as the ratio of F50 clonal expansion to chaos observed in the TCRdist matrix. Welch's t-statistics and random forest were used to reduce the features to around 13 V-J combinations, which were then used as input to a naive Bayes classifier. The Morisita-Horn index was used to measure how similar the thyroid and blood repertoires were. The public reads were quality trimmed at Q25 with fastp and then assembled into clones with MiXCR by TCRdb, keeping productive beta chains. Rows are combined by CDR3 protein, so each entry shows the most common genes and DNA. It is TCRdb's table, rather than the study itself, that gives the V and J calls and clone size. The sample profile shows 650,000 to 800,000 distinct CDR3 sequences; roughly 39% of them were found once. The ten top clones hold over 2.5% of the sample.

What the research found in general, with its limitations: In validation, the model predicted ophthalmopathy progression with 70.59% sensitivity and roughly 78% specificity; roughly eleven predicted patients were CT-confirmed with GO in a median of 6.5 months. The 13-signature model separated ophthalmopathy from stable hyperthyroidism with 85% to 90% sensitivity and roughly 84% specificity in cross-validation, and 80%/75% in the test set. Most of the expanded thyroid clonotypes with a frequency above 0.001 were also detected in blood, and it was suggested that the thyroid immune response may be reflected by blood repertoires. No statistical method was used to set the sample size in advance, and the investigators knew which group each participant was assigned to.

The sample was peripheral blood. The TCR sequence derives from an adult man with Graves' ophthalmopathy. The rearranged chain carries TRBV13 and TRBJ2-3; the D gene lacks a confident call. This receptor has the CDR3 CASSFEGITDTQYF. The sequenced DNA is TGTGCCAGCAGCTTCGAAGGGATCACAGATACGCAGTATTTT. With the portions outside the CDR3 filled from the reference TRBV13 and TRBJ2-3 genes, the complete variable region becomes AAGVIQSPRHLIKEKRETATLKCYPIPRHDTVYWYQQGPGQDPQFLISFYEKMQSDKGSIPDRFSAQQFSDYHSELNMSSLELGDSALYFCASSFEGITDTQYFGPGTRLTVL.